These 29 T cell receptor beta chains were sequenced from one sample in a study of blood T cell repertoires in COVID-19. Assay: immunoSEQ multiplex PCR; the TCRdb copy retains only in-frame clones and omits some. Of about 120,000 clones listed, roughly four fifths are singletons. The sequenced sample was peripheral blood. The receptors shown here come from a human donor in a cohort sampled during active COVID-19.

The table lists this clone with a count of one. The CDR3, as DNA: TGTGCCAGCAGCTTAGGACGGGGGGGCTTCTACGAGCAGTACTTC. It encodes CASSLGRGGFYEQYF. The rearrangement joins TRBV7-2 to TRBJ2-7; TRBD2 aligns across 8 bases. Trimming took 1 base from V and 3 from J; bases not matched to a gene: 5. The CDR3 has 15 residues. Germline assignment: CDR1 SGHTA and CDR2 FQGNSA.

The V gene is TRBV9, the J gene TRBJ1-3; D might be TRBD1 (6 bases). The length of the CDR3 is 15 residues. V lost 6 bases and J 0 bases, leaving 13 bases between the germline ends. Germline-derived CDR1 and CDR2 are SGDLS and YYNGEE. The CDR3 sequence: CASNPGTISGNTIYF. The CDR3 region has the DNA TGTGCCAGCAATCCCGGGACAATCTCTGGAAACACCATATATTTT.

This clone was counted a few times. The chain has TRBV7-2 and TRBJ2-6, with TRBD1 as a possible D gene (6 bases). The CDR3 extends over 16 amino acids. The V gene lost 4 bases and the J gene lost 0 bases, with 10 bases spanning the gap. The germline V gene encodes CDR1 SGHTA and CDR2 FQGNSA. CDR3 in amino acids: CASSSMTGSGANVLTF. CDR3 nucleotide sequence: TGTGCCAGCAGCTCAATGACAGGCTCTGGGGCCAACGTCCTGACTTTC.

CDR3 nucleotides: TGTGCCAGCAGCTCACTTTGGGGGGGACACAATGAGCAGTTCTTC. It is translated as CASSSLWGGHNEQFF. This chain links TRBV7-6 with TRBJ2-1; 7 bases are a match to TRBD2. Germline CDR1 is SGHVS and CDR2 is FNYEAQ. J was trimmed by 5 bases and V by 4 bases; bases with no gene match: 8. This CDR3 has 15 residues.

The J gene is TRBJ1-5, the V gene TRBV10-2; TRBD1 aligns across 9 bases. The length of the CDR3 is 14 residues. Losses at the gene ends were 7 bases for V and 4 bases for J; bases not matched to a gene: 5. Germline values: CDR1 WSHSY, CDR2 SAAADI. CDR3 sequence reads: CASMTGGGNQPQHF. DNA of the CDR3: TGCGCCAGCATGACAGGGGGGGGAAATCAGCCCCAGCATTTT.

V gene TRBV2 combines with J gene TRBJ1-5; maybe TRBD1 (6 bases). V was shortened by 5 bases and J by 2 bases, with 13 bases between the two germline ends. There are 15 residues in the CDR3. Germline lookup yields CDR1 SNHLY and CDR2 FYNNEI. CDR3 region: CASSTQGIGNQPQHF. CDR3 nucleotide sequence: TGTGCCAGCAGTACACAGGGAATCGGCAATCAGCCCCAGCATTTT.

The rearrangement joins TRBV10-3 to TRBJ2-3; tentative D call: TRBD2 (6 bases). There are 14 residues in the CDR3. Trimming stripped 11 bases from V and 2 bases from J, with 17 bases between. Germline V gene data show CDR1 as ENHRY and CDR2 as SYGVKD. CDR3 residues: CASRARDSTDTQYF. The DNA of the CDR3 is TGTGCCTCAAGAGCTCGGGACTCCACAGATACGCAGTATTTT.

The chain joins TRBV7-2 to TRBJ1-6; 9 bases line up with TRBD1. Germline-derived CDR1 and CDR2 are SGHTA and FQGNSA. The CDR3 totals 14 residues. V gave up 7 bases and J gave up 6 bases; unmatched junction bases: 4. The CDR3 loop is CASTWGQGNSPLHF. The CDR3 region has the DNA TGTGCCAGCACCTGGGGACAGGGTAATTCACCCCTCCACTTT.

This clone has more than one count but fewer than ten. This chain uses TRBV7-8 with TRBJ2-1; TRBD2 agrees at 7 bases. After removal of 5 bases from V and 1 base from J, the junction contained 8 bases not matched to a gene. The CDR3 is 16 residues long. In germline, CDR1 is SGHVS, CDR2 FQNEAQ. The CDR3 reads CASSIQLAPSYNEQFF. The CDR3 nucleotides are TGTGCCAGCAGCATACAACTAGCGCCTTCCTACAATGAGCAGTTCTTC.

A few counts support this clone. This chain connects TRBV7-2 to TRBJ1-4; 7 positions agree with TRBD1. The CDR3 spans 15 residues. The V and J ends lost 5 bases and 8 bases, in that order; junction bases with no gene match: 11. Germline V lookup: CDR1 SGHTA, CDR2 FQGNSA. The CDR3 reads CASSIPTGHGEKLFF. The CDR3, as DNA: TGTGCCAGCAGCATACCGACAGGGCACGGAGAAAAACTGTTTTTT. Full variable domain (missing parts from reference TRBV7-2 and TRBJ1-4): GAGVSQSPSNKVTEKGKDVELRCDPISGHTALYWYRQSLGQGLEFLIYFQGNSAPDKSGLPSDRFSAERTGGSVSTLTIQRTQQEDSAVYLCASSIPTGHGEKLFFGSGTQLSVL.

The rearrangement uses TRBV6-2 or TRBV6-3 and TRBJ1-2; D gene uncertain. The length of the CDR3 is 11 residues. V lost 2 bases and J lost 7, with 5 bases in between. Germline values: CDR1 MNHEY, CDR2 SVGEGT. DNA for the CDR3: TGTGCCAGCAGTTACAAACTTGGCTACACCTTC. Amino acid sequence: CASSYKLGYTF.

V is TRBV7-2 and J is TRBJ2-7; TRBD1 matches 9 bases. There are 16 residues in the CDR3. The ends lost 2 bases at V and 5 bases at J; junction bases unmatched: 10. CDR1 and CDR2 (germline): SGHTA, FQGNSA. In DNA form, the CDR3 reads TGTGCCAGCAGCTTATCTGTTACAGGGGGCCTCCACGAGCAGTACTTC. Encoded protein: CASSLSVTGGLHEQYF.

V and J are TRBV5-1 and TRBJ1-6; TRBD1 agrees at 8 bases. The CDR3 length is 14 residues. The trim removed 4 bases at V and 8 bases at J, leaving 5 bases unmatched. Germline CDR1 is SGHRS and CDR2 is YFSETQ. Written as DNA, the CDR3 is TGCGCCAGCAGCCCCGGGACAGGAGATTCACCCCTCCACTTT. Translated: CASSPGTGDSPLHF.

This rearrangement joins TRBV7-9 to TRBJ2-7; 10 bases match TRBD1. The CDR3 spans 18 residues. Losses at the gene ends were 5 bases for V and 3 bases for J; bases not matched to a gene: 16. Germline CDR1 SEHNR, CDR2 FQNEAQ (reference sequence). CDR3 sequence (DNA): TGTGCCAGCAGCCTTAAACGCGGTTTGGGACAGGGGAGCTACGAGCAGTACTTC. Its translation is CASSLKRGLGQGSYEQYF.

This clone occurred once. This chain links TRBV29-1 with TRBJ2-2; D may be TRBD2 (6 bases). CDR3 size: 14 residues. Germline CDR1 reads SQVTM; CDR2 reads ANQGSEA. Trimming stripped 6 bases from V and 0 bases from J, with 11 bases between. The CDR3 nucleotides read TGCAGCGTGCGGGGAACGACGAACACCGGGGAGCTGTTTTTT. Amino acid sequence: CSVRGTTNTGELFF.

J is TRBJ1-1 and V is TRBV2; D is possibly TRBD1 (5 bases). This CDR3 has 12 amino acids. Trimming shortened V by 6 bases and J by 5 bases, and 10 bases separated the two germline ends. Germline CDR1 is SNHLY and CDR2 is FYNNEI. CDR3 loop: CASSDRGTEAFF. The DNA of the CDR3 is TGTGCCAGCAGCGACCGGGGGACTGAAGCTTTCTTT.

V is TRBV3-1 (or the pseudogene TRBV3-2) and J is TRBJ2-5, with TRBD2 matching 9 bases. V trimming: 1 base; J trimming: 0 bases; junction bases outside the gene matches: 9. This CDR3 has 18 residues. The V gene's germline CDR1 is LGHDT and CDR2 YNNKEL (reference sequence). Here the CDR3 reads CASSQGGAGGPYQETQYF. The CDR3 DNA follows: TGTGCCAGCAGCCAAGGTGGTGCGGGGGGGCCCTACCAAGAGACCCAGTACTTC.

The chain employs TRBV5-1 and TRBJ1-2; TRBD1 is a possible D gene (5 bases). CDR3 length equals 13 residues. V was shortened by 3 bases and J by 4 bases, with 10 bases between the two germline ends. Germline CDR1 and CDR2: SGHRS and YFSETQ. The CDR3 DNA sequence: TGCGCCAGCAGCTCGGGGGAGGTCTATGGCTACACCTTC. Its protein is CASSSGEVYGYTF.

The chain joins TRBV2 to TRBJ2-7; possibly TRBD2 for D (6 bases). The CDR3 extends over 15 amino acids. The germline V and J ends were trimmed by 5 bases and 0 bases, with 14 bases remaining between them. Germline values: CDR1 SNHLY, CDR2 FYNNEI. CDR3 sequence: CASSKGTLSSYEQYF. CDR3 coding DNA: TGTGCCAGCAGTAAAGGGACTCTAAGCTCCTACGAGCAGTACTTC.

The genes are TRBV18 and TRBJ2-7; a weak D match, TRBD2 (7 bases). The CDR3 consists of 15 residues. Germline values: CDR1 KGHSH, CDR2 LQKENI. Trimming stripped 5 bases from V and 5 bases from J, with 19 bases between. The CDR3 sequence is CASSKSAGAPNEQYF. CDR3 in DNA: TGTGCCAGCTCAAAATCGGCGGGGGCCCCCAACGAGCAGTACTTC.

The chain couples TRBV5-8 to TRBJ1-3; D remains ambiguous. Trimming removed 1 base at V and 0 bases at J, with 8 bases between. Germline CDR1 is SGHTS and CDR2 is YDEGEE. This CDR3 contains 15 residues. The CDR3, as DNA: TGTGCCAGCAGCTTGTTCGCCAGCTCTGGAAACACCATATATTTT. Translation gives CASSLFASSGNTIYF.

The chain links TRBV4-3 to TRBJ1-1, with D perhaps TRBD1 (5 bases). CDR1 and CDR2 (germline): LGHNA, YSLEER. This CDR3 has 16 residues. The ends were cut back, 0 bases at V and 1 base at J, with 12 bases in the middle. CDR3 residues: CASSQDLGGTNTEAFF. The CDR3 nucleotides read TGCGCCAGCAGCCAAGATCTAGGCGGGACGAACACTGAAGCTTTCTTT.

This rearrangement joins TRBV6-2 or TRBV6-3 to TRBJ2-1; 8 bases align to TRBD1. CDR3 length equals 16 residues. Germline-derived CDR1 and CDR2 are MNHEY and SVGEGT. Trimming removed 2 bases from V and 4 bases from J; junction bases left unmatched: 7. CDR3 bases: TGTGCCAGCAGTTACATCGGCAGGGGGCCGTACAATGAGCAGTTCTTC. This translates into CASSYIGRGPYNEQFF.

V and J are TRBV24-1 and TRBJ2-1; 7 positions match TRBD1. This CDR3 contains 12 residues. The germline V gene has CDR1 KGHDR and CDR2 SFDVKD. Trimming took 12 bases from V and 2 from J; bases not matched to a gene: 3. In DNA, the CDR3 is TGTGCCGCCGGGACAGCCTACAATGAGCAGTTCTTC. Its translation is CAAGTAYNEQFF.

The chain recombines TRBV2 with TRBJ2-5; 9 positions agree with TRBD2. This CDR3 region has 15 residues. Germline V gene sequence: CDR1 SNHLY, CDR2 FYNNEI. The ends lost 6 bases at V and 1 base at J; junction bases unmatched: 6. CDR3 in DNA: TGTGCCAGCAGAGACGGACTAGCGTTCCAAGAGACCCAGTACTTC. It codes for CASRDGLAFQETQYF.

The chain recombines TRBV4-2 with TRBJ2-1, with 10 bases identical to TRBD2. This CDR3 contains 15 residues. V shed 0 bases, J shed 8 bases, and the junction held 4 bases outside the gene matches. Germline assignment: CDR1 LGHNA and CDR2 YNFKEQ. CDR3 sequence: CASSQESGGAYEQFF. The CDR3 region has the DNA TGTGCCAGCAGCCAAGAAAGCGGGGGGGCCTATGAGCAGTTCTTC.

The chain is built from TRBV11-2 and TRBJ2-1; maybe TRBD1 (5 bases). The CDR3 length is 16 residues. Per the germline V gene, CDR1 is SGHAT and CDR2 is FQNNGV. Trimming removed 5 bases at V and 10 bases at J, with 24 bases between. For the CDR3, the DNA is TGTGCCAGCAGCCCTCTGGGGCTGGACGGTTTCGGGGAGCAGTTCTTC. It encodes CASSPLGLDGFGEQFF.

V is TRBV4-1 and J is TRBJ2-7, with D possibly being TRBD1 (5 bases). With 1 base removed from V and 7 bases from J, the gap between germline ends came to 14 bases. The germline V gene has CDR1 MGHRA and CDR2 YSYEKL. The CDR3 runs to 14 residues. CDR3 loop: CASSQAGRVGEQYF. CDR3 nucleotides: TGCGCCAGCAGCCAAGCCGGCAGGGTAGGAGAGCAGTACTTC.

This chain links TRBV7-9 with TRBJ1-4; D uncertain. Germline CDR1 SEHNR, CDR2 FQNEAQ (reference sequence). This CDR3 is 11 amino acids long. V was clipped by 7 bases and J by 8 bases, with 8 bases between them. CDR3 nucleotide sequence: TGTGCCAGCACCGCGGCGGAAAAACTGTTTTTT. It translates to CASTAAEKLFF.